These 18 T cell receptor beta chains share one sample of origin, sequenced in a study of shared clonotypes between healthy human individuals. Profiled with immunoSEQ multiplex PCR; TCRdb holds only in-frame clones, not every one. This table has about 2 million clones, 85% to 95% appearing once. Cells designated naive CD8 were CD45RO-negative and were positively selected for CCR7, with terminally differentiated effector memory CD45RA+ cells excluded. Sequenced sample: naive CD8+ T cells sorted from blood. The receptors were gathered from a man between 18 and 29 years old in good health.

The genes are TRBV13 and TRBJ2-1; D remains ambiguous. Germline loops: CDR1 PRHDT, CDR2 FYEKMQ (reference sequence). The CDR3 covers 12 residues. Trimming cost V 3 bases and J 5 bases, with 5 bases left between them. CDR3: CASSLVNNEQFF. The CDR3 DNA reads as TGTGCCAGCAGCTTGGTGAACAATGAGCAGTTCTTC.

The CDR3 protein is CASSQYRAGTEAFF. The DNA of the CDR3 is TGTGCCAGCAGCCAGTACAGGGCCGGGACTGAAGCTTTCTTT. This rearrangement joins TRBV5-4 to TRBJ1-1, with D possibly being TRBD1 (6 bases). CDR1 and CDR2 from the germline V gene are SGHNT and YYREEE (reference sequence). V was pared by 4 bases and J by 5 bases, with 15 bases between. This CDR3 spans 14 amino acids.

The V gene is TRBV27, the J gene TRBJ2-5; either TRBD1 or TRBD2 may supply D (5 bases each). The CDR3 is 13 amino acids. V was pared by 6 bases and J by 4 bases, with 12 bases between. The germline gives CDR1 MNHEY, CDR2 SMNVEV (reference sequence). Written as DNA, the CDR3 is TGTGCCAGCAGCATATTCGGGGCAGAGACCCAGTACTTC. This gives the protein CASSIFGAETQYF.

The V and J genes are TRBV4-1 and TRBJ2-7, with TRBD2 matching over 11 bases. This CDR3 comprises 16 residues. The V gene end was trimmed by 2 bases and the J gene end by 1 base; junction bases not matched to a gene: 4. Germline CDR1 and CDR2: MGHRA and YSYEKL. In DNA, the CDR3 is TGCGCCAGCAGCCAAAGAGTAGCGGGAGGGTCCTACGAGCAGTACTTC. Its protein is CASSQRVAGGSYEQYF.

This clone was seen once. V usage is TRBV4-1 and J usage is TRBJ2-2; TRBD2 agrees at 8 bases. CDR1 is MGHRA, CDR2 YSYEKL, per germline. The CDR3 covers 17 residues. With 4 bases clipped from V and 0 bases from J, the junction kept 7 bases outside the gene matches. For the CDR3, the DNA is TGCGCCAGCAGCCCGAGACAGACTAGCGCGAACACCGGGGAGCTGTTTTTT. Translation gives CASSPRQTSANTGELFF.

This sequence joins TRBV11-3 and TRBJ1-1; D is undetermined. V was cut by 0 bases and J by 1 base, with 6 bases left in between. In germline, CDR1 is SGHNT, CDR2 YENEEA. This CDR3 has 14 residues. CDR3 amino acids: CASSLDGPNTEAFF. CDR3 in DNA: TGTGCCAGCAGCTTAGATGGTCCGAACACTGAAGCTTTCTTT. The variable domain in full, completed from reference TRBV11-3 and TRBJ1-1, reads EAGVVQSPRYKIIEKKQPVAFWCNPISGHNTLYWYLQNLGQGPELLIRYENEEAVDDSQLPKDRFSAERLKGVDSTLKIQPAELGDSAVYLCASSLDGPNTEAFFGQGTRLTVV.

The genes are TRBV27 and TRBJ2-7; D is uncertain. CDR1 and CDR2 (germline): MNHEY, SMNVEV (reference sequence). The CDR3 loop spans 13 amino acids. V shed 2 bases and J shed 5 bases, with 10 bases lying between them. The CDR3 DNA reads TGTGCCAGCAGTTTAGCGCTGTTCGACGAGCAGTACTTC. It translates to CASSLALFDEQYF.

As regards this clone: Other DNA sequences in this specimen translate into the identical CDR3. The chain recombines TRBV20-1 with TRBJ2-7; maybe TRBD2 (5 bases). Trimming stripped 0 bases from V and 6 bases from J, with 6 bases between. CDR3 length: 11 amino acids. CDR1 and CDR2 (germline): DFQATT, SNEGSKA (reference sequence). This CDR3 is CSAREAGEQYF. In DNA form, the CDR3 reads TGCAGTGCTAGAGAGGCGGGCGAGCAGTACTTC.

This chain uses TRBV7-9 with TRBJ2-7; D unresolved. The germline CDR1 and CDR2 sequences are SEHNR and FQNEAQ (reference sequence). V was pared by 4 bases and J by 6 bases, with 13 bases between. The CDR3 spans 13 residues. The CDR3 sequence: CASSSPQIGEQYF. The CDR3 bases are TGTGCCAGCAGCTCTCCCCAGATTGGCGAGCAGTACTTC.

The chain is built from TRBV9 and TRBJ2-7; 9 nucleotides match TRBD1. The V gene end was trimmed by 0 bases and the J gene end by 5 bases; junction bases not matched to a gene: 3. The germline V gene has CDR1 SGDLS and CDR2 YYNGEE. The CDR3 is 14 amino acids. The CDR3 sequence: CASSVGQGVNEQYF. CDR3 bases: TGTGCCAGCAGCGTAGGACAGGGGGTAAACGAGCAGTACTTC.

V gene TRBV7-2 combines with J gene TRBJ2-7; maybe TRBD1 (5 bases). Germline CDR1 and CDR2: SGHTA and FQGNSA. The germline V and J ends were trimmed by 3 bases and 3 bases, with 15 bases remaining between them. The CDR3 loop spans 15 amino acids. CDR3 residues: CASSLSDQGFYEQYF. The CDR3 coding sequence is TGTGCCAGCAGCTTGAGCGATCAGGGTTTCTACGAGCAGTACTTC.

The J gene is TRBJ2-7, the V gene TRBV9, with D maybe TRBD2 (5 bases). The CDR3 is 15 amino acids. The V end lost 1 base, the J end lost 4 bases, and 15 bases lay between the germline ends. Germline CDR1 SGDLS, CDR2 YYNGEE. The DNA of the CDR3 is TGTGCCAGCAGCGTAAACGGCGGGTTACTTTACGAGCAGTACTTC. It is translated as CASSVNGGLLYEQYF.

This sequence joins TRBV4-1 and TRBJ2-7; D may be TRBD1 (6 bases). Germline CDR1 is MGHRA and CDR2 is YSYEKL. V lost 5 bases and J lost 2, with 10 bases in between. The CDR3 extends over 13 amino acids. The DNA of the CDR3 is TGCGCCAGCAGCGCCGGACAGACCTACGAGCAGTACTTC. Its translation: CASSAGQTYEQYF.

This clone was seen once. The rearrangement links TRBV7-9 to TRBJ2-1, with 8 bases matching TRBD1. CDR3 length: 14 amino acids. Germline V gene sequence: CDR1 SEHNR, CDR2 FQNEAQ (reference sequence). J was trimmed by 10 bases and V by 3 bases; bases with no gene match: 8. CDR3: CASSLSQGAREQFF. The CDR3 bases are TGTGCCAGCAGCTTGAGCCAGGGGGCAAGGGAGCAGTTCTTC. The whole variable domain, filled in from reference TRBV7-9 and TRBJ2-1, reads DTGVSQNPRHKITKRGQNVTFRCDPISEHNRLYWYRQTLGQGPEFLTYFQNEAQLEKSRLLSDRFSAERPKGSFSTLEIQRTEQGDSAMYLCASSLSQGAREQFFGPGTRLTVL.

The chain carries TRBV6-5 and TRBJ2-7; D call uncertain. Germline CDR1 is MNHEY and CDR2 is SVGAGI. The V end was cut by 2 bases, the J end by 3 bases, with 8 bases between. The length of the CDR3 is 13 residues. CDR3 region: CASSYTEFYEQYF. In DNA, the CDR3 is TGTGCCAGCAGTTACACAGAGTTCTACGAGCAGTACTTC.

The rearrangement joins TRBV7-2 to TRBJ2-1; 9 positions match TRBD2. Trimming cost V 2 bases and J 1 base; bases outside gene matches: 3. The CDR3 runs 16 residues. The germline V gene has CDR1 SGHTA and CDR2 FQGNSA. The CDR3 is CASSLSGGYSYNEQFF. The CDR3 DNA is TGTGCCAGCAGCTTAAGCGGGGGGTATTCCTACAATGAGCAGTTCTTC.

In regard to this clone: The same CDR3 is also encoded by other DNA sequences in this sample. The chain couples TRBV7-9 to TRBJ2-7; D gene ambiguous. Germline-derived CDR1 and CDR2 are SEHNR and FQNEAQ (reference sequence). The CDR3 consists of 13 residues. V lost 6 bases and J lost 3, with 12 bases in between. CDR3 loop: CASSLPSNYEQYF. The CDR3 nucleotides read TGTGCCAGCAGTTTGCCTTCTAACTACGAGCAGTACTTC.

The CDR3, as DNA: TGTGCCAGCAGTTACCTAGCGGGATTTTCCTACGAGCAGTACTTC. It codes for CASSYLAGFSYEQYF. V and J are TRBV6-5 and TRBJ2-7; 9 nucleotides agree with TRBD2. The CDR3 runs to 15 residues. V trimming: 2 bases; J trimming: 1 base; junction bases outside the gene matches: 3. Per the germline V gene, CDR1 is MNHEY and CDR2 is SVGAGI.